This entry is about one T cell receptor beta chain. The antigen remains undetermined. The conserved phenylalanine or tryptophan is not found at the CDR3 terminus, so this likely reflects a read error. The data stem from a study of T cell repertoires in cytomegalovirus infection. Looking at the study overall: Public TCR beta signatures marked donors with CMV infection and the matching HLA. Study-level results: Cumulative frequency (of public TCR beta family members) identified carriers of CMV plus the relevant HLA. HLA-C-restricted TCR beta clonotypes specific for CMV led the ex vivo response.

TCRdb redid the calling of the reads with MiXCR, one entry per CDR3 protein. This sample has 680,000 or so distinct CDR3 sequences; roughly 36% occur once, and the top ten carry under 3%. V was clipped by 0 bases and J by 4 bases, with 21 bases between them. This CDR3 spans 18 amino acids. Germline assignment: CDR1 MNHGY and CDR2 SAAAGT. This chain links TRBV6-8 with TRBJ1-1, with a weak D call TRBD1 (6 bases). Sequencing was carried out using PBMCs. The receptor comes from a human donor in good health (CMV status not recorded). Some clones in this sample may be carry-over from other donors' samples. The CDR3 reads CASSYSRTGMGGGTEAFL. The DNA for the CDR3 is TGTGCCAGCAGTTACTCAAGGACTGGGATGGGAGGGGGCACTGAAGCTTTCTTG.